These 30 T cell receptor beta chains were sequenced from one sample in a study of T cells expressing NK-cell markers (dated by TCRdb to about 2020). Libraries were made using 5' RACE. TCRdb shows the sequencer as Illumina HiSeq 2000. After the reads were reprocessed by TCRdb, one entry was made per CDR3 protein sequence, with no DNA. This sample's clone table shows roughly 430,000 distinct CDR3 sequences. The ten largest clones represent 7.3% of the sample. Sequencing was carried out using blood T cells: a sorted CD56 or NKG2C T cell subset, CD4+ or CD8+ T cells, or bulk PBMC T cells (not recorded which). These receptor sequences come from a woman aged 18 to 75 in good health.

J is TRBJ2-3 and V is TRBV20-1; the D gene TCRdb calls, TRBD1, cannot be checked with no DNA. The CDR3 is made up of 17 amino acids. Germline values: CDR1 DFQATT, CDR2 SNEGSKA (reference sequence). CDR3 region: CSARGRRGRGDSDTQYF.

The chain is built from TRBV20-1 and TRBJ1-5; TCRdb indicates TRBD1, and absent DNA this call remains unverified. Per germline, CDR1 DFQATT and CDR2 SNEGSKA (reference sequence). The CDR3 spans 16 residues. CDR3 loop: CSAREEGWQGVEAQHF.

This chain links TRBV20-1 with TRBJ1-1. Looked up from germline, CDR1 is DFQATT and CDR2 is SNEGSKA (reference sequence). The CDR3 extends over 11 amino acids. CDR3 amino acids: CSAAHDGEAFF.

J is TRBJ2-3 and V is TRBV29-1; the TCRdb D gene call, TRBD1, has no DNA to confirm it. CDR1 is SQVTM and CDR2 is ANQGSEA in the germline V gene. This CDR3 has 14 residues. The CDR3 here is CSVEVPENGNTQYF.

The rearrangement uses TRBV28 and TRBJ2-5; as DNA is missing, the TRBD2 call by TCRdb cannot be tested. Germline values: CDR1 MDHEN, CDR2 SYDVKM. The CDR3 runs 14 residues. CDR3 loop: CASGGGILVETQYF.

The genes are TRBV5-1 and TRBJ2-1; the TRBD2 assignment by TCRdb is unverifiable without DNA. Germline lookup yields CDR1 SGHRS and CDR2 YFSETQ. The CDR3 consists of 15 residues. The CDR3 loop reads CASSLGDAGYNEQFF.

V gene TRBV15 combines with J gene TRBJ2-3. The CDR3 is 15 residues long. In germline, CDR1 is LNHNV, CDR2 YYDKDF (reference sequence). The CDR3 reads CATSRDLEGVDTQYF.

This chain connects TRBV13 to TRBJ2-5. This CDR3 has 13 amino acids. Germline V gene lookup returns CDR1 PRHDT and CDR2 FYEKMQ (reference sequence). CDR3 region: CASSLRHQETQYF.

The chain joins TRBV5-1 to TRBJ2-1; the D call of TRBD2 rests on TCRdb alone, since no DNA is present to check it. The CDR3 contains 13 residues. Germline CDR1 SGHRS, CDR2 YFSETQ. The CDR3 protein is CASKGTSGREQFF.

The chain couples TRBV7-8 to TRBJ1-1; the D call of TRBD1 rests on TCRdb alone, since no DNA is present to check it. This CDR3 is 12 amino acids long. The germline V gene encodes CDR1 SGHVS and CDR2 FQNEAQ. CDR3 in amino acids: CASSLPGVEAFF.

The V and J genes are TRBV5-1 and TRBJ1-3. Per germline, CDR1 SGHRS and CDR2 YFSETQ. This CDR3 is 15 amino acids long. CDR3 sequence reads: CASSLEAAAGNTIYF.

CDR3 in amino acids: CAISELDTSYGYTF. The chain links TRBV10-3 to TRBJ1-2; TCRdb indicates TRBD1, and absent DNA this call remains unverified. Germline V CDR1 and CDR2: ENHRY, SYGVKD. This CDR3 comprises 14 residues.

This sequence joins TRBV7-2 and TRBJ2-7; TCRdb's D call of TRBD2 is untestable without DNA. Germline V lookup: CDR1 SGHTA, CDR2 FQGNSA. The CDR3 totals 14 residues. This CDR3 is CASSPGLAPYEQYF.

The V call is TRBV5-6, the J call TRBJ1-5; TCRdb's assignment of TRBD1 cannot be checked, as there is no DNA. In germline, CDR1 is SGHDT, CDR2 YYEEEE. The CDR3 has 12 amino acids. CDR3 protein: CASSDGTAPQHF.

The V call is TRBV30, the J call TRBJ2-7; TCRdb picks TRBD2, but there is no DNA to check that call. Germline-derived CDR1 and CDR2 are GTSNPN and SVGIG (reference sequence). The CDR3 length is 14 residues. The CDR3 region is CAWTSGTTRPREYF.

This CDR3 is CSAREGNQGDSPLHF. The chain joins TRBV20-1 to TRBJ1-6; the D call from TCRdb, TRBD1, cannot be confirmed without DNA. The CDR3 sequence is 15 residues long. Germline-derived CDR1 and CDR2 are DFQATT and SNEGSKA (reference sequence).

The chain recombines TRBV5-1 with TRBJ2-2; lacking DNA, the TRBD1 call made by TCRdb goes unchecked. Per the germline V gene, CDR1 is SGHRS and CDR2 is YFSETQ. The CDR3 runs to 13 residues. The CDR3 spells CASSLGPPGELFF.

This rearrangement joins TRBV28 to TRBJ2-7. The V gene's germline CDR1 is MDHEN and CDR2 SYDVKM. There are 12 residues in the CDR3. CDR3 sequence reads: CASSFSIYEQYF. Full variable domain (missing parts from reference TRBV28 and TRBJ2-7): DVKVTQSSRYLVKRTGEKVFLECVQDMDHENMFWYRQDPGLGLRLIYFSYDVKMKEKGDIPEGYSVSREKKERFSLILESASTNQTSMYLCASSFSIYEQYFGPGTRLTVT.

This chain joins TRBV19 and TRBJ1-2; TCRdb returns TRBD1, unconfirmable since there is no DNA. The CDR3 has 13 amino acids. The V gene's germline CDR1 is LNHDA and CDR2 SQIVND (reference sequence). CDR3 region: CASSIDRGSGYTF. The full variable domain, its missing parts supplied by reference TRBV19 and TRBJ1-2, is DGGITQSPKYLFRKEGQNVTLSCEQNLNHDAMYWYRQDPGQGLRLIYYSQIVNDFQKGDIAEGYSVSREKKESFPLTVTSAQKNPTAFYLCASSIDRGSGYTFGSGTRLTVV.

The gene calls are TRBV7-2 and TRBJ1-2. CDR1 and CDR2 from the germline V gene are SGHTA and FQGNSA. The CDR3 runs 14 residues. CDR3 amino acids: CASSFPWILDGYTF. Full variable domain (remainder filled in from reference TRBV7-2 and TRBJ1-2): GAGVSQSPSNKVTEKGKDVELRCDPISGHTALYWYRQSLGQGLEFLIYFQGNSAPDKSGLPSDRFSAERTGGSVSTLTIQRTQQEDSAVYLCASSFPWILDGYTFGSGTRLTVV.

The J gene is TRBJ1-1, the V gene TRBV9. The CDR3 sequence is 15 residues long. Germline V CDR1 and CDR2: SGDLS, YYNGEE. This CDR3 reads CASSVVPRRNTEAFF.

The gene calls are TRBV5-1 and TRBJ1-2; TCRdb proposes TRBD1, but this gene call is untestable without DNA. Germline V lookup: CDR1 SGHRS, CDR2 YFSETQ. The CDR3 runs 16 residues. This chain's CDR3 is CASSLADRSRRYGYTF.

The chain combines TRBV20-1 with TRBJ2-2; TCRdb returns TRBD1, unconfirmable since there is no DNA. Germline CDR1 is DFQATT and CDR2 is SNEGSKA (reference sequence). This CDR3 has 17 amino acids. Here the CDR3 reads CSAGRTGGVAGGGELFF.

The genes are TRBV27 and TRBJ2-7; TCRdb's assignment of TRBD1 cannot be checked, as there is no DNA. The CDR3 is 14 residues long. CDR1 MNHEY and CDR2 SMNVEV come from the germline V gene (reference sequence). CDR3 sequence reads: CASSRDLTFYEQYF.

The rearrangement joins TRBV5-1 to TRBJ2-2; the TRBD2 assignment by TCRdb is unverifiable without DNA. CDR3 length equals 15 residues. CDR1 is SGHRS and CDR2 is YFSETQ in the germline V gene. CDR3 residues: CASSQTSGKTGELFF.

Here the CDR3 reads CASRLRQGKQFF. V usage is TRBV3-1 and J usage is TRBJ2-1; the D call from TCRdb, TRBD1, cannot be confirmed without DNA. The CDR3 spans 12 residues. In germline, CDR1 is LGHDT, CDR2 YNNKEL (reference sequence).

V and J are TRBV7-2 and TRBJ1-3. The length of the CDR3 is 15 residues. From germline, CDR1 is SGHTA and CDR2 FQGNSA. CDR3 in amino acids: CASSLGGLQVNTIYF.

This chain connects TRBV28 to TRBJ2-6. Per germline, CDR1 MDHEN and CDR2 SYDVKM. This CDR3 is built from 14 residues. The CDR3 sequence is CASSIFSGANVLTF.

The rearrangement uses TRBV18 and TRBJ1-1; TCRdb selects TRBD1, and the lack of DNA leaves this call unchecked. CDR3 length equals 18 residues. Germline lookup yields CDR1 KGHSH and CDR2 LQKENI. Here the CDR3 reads CASSQSDRGAWQNTEAFF.

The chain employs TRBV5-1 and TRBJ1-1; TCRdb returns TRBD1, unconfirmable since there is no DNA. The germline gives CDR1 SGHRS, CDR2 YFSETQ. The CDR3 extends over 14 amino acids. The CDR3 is CASSLVTANTEAFF.